This paragraph reports one TCR beta chain. Its specificity is not known. Germline CDR1 and CDR2: GTSNPN and SVGIG (reference sequence). V was pared by 1 base and J by 7 bases, with 1 base of the junction left unmatched. The CDR3 has 12 residues. Both 60 Vbeta primers and 13 Jbeta primers went into the PCR. The assay was immunoSEQ multiplex PCR, and TCRdb's table has in-frame clones only and misses some. The sample records 95,000 to 150,000 clones, about 75% being singletons. The data derive from a study of cytomegalovirus exposure and HLA in healthy donors. Study outcomes and limitations: Confirmation in vitro established that a few CMV-associated chains were specific for CMV antigens. Sequencing likely generated an artifact that appeared as a cluster of highly shared sequence variants.

The sequenced sample consisted of PBMCs. This sequence joins TRBV30 and TRBJ1-5; TRBD1 matches 7 bases. This clonotype was obtained from a man aged 60 to 75 in good health and CMV-seropositive. The CDR3 DNA sequence: TGTGCCTGGAGTGAAGGGGGCCAGCCCCAGCATTTT. Protein: CAWSEGGQPQHF.